This T cell receptor beta chain stems from a study of cytomegalovirus exposure and HLA in healthy donors. Overall study: Inside one of the first data releases sat around 86 million unique TCRs taken from HLA-typed donors. Points from the study as a whole: There were some public TCRs occurring in many donors, but most TCR sequences were rare. One variant, a missense change in DCLRE1C, was linked in a later analysis to TCR beta V- and J-gene trimming.

The PCR employed 60 Vbeta primers together with 13 Jbeta primers. Measured with immunoSEQ multiplex PCR; TCRdb has only the in-frame clones, and not every one. Among some 200,000 clones listed, around 83% were seen once. V dropped 5 bases and J dropped 3; count of bases not matched to a gene: 15. This CDR3 has 17 residues. From germline, CDR1 is MNHEY and CDR2 SMNVEV (reference sequence). In regard to this clone: The antigen is not known.

The gene calls are TRBV27 and TRBJ2-5; the match to TRBD1 covers 7 bases. The material sequenced was PBMCs. This sequence was found in a woman under 30 in good health and CMV-seronegative. The CDR3 spells CASSPISFTGAKETQYF. DNA of the CDR3: TGTGCCAGCAGTCCTATATCCTTTACAGGGGCGAAAGAGACCCAGTACTTC.